One sample yielded the 23 T cell receptor beta chains listed below, sequenced in a study of blood T cells in healthy people across ages. Sample-barcoded 5' priming and a J-beta primer mix drove a second PCR of roughly 6 to 12 cycles. TCRdb passed the 5' RACE reads through MiXCR, listing each CDR3 protein once. This repertoire shows some 1 million distinct CDR3 sequences, over 35% found once; its top ten account for around 18%. The sample taken for sequencing was blood. Receptor source: a woman aged 60-75 years in good health.

The CDR3, as DNA: TGTGCCTCCGTCAAGGGCTACGAGCAGTACTTC. Its translation is CASVKGYEQYF. This chain connects TRBV27 to TRBJ2-7; no definite D call. The V gene lost 11 bases and the J gene lost 3 bases, with 11 bases spanning the gap. This CDR3 has 11 residues. Germline V gives CDR1 MNHEY, CDR2 SMNVEV (reference sequence).

This clonotype was seen more than once but under ten times. The J gene is TRBJ2-5, the V gene TRBV9; either TRBD1 or TRBD2 may supply D (6 bases each). The V gene lost 0 bases and the J gene lost 11 bases, with 14 bases spanning the gap. CDR3 length: 13 residues. The V gene's germline CDR1 is SGDLS and CDR2 YYNGEE. CDR3 DNA: TGTGCCAGCAGCGTAGAGGGGGGTGGGGAGCAGTACTTC. It codes for CASSVEGGGEQYF.

In its sample, this clonotype was seen once. V usage is TRBV7-2 and J usage is TRBJ2-7; TRBD2 aligns across 14 bases. V was pared by 6 bases and J by 7 bases, with 8 bases of the junction left unmatched. CDR1 and CDR2 from the germline V gene are SGHTA and FQGNSA. There are 15 residues in the CDR3. CDR3 nucleotides: TGTGCCAGCAGACCGGGACTAGCGGGAGCGCGTGAGCAGTACTTC. Translation: CASRPGLAGAREQYF.

The chain combines TRBV5-1 with TRBJ1-1, with TRBD1 as a possible D gene (5 bases). The CDR3 spans 11 residues. V was cut by 4 bases and J by 11 bases, with 12 bases left in between. Per germline, CDR1 SGHRS and CDR2 YFSETQ. CDR3 in DNA: TGCGCCAGCAGCCCGGGGCAGGACGCTTTCTTT. Protein: CASSPGQDAFF.

The chain carries TRBV28 and TRBJ2-5; 8 nucleotides agree with TRBD2. CDR1 is MDHEN and CDR2 is SYDVKM in the germline V gene. The CDR3 contains 16 residues. J lost 5 bases, V lost 6 bases, and 14 bases had no gene match. CDR3 in amino acids: CASSLFGGADEETQYF. DNA for the CDR3: TGTGCCAGCAGCCTTTTCGGGGGGGCAGATGAGGAGACCCAGTACTTC.

The chain employs TRBV2 and TRBJ1-2; no clear D gene. Germline assignment: CDR1 SNHLY and CDR2 FYNNEI. V was shortened by 6 bases and J by 8 bases, with 10 bases between the two germline ends. The CDR3 has 11 amino acids. CDR3 loop: CASRSLGGYTF. CDR3 bases: TGTGCCAGCAGATCTTTAGGGGGCTACACCTTC.

This clonotype was found a few times. This sequence joins TRBV6-2 or TRBV6-3 and TRBJ2-7; D gene ambiguous. The V and J ends lost 4 bases and 2 bases respectively, with 12 bases between them. Germline loops: CDR1 MNHEY, CDR2 SVGEGT. This CDR3 comprises 14 residues. CDR3 DNA sequence: TGTGCCAGCAGTTTCATTGGGCGTCCCTACGAGCAGTACTTC. This codes for CASSFIGRPYEQYF.

A few counts support this clonotype. The gene calls are TRBV29-1 and TRBJ2-5; no clear D gene. The length of the CDR3 is 13 residues. Germline V CDR1 and CDR2: SQVTM, ANQGSEA. V was trimmed by 6 bases and J by 2 bases, leaving 13 bases between them. The CDR3 bases are TGCAGCGTACTGACGTGGCCTCAAGAGACCCAGTACTTC. It translates to CSVLTWPQETQYF.

Note on this clonotype: A read error may account for a junction end that differs from germline. The V call is TRBV4-2, the J call TRBJ2-3; a possible D gene is TRBD2 (6 bases). The CDR3 contains 15 residues. Germline CDR1 reads LGHNA; CDR2 reads YNFKEQ. DNA of the CDR3: TGTGCCAGCAGCCAAGAGGCCGGGAGCACAGATACGCGGTATTTT. It yields the protein CASSQEAGSTDTRYF.

This clonotype showed up just a few times. The chain carries TRBV27 and TRBJ1-1, with a possible D match to TRBD1 (5 bases). V was clipped by 6 bases and J by 1 base, with 12 bases between them. This CDR3 spans 14 amino acids. Germline CDR1 MNHEY, CDR2 SMNVEV (reference sequence). The chain's CDR3 is CASSPGRANTEAFF. Here the CDR3 DNA reads TGTGCCAGCAGCCCGGGACGGGCGAACACTGAAGCTTTCTTT.

As for this clonotype: The junction shows a germline mismatch at one end, possibly a read error. The rearrangement links TRBV7-9 to TRBJ2-7, with D tentatively TRBD1 or TRBD2 (7 bases each). This CDR3 contains 15 residues. The germline V gene encodes CDR1 SEHNR and CDR2 FQNEAQ (reference sequence). The CDR3 is CASSDFVRGRDEQYF. The CDR3 nucleotides are TGCGCCAGCAGCGACTTTGTCAGGGGGAGGGACGAGCAGTACTTC.

The V gene is TRBV29-1, the J gene TRBJ1-5; D uncertain. The germline gives CDR1 SQVTM, CDR2 ANQGSEA. V lost 0 bases, J lost 4 bases, and 7 bases lay in between. CDR3 size: 13 residues. CDR3 residues: CSVEDGWNQPQHF. CDR3 DNA sequence: TGCAGCGTTGAAGACGGGTGGAATCAGCCCCAGCATTTT.

This clonotype was picked up one time. V and J are TRBV9 and TRBJ2-5; 9 nucleotides align to TRBD2. The CDR3 is 16 amino acids. Germline CDR1 SGDLS, CDR2 YYNGEE. The trim removed 0 bases at V and 5 bases at J, leaving 8 bases unmatched. CDR3 residues: CASSVEGGRAEETQYF. The CDR3 DNA reads TGTGCCAGCAGCGTAGAGGGCGGGAGGGCCGAGGAGACCCAGTACTTC.

The rearrangement joins TRBV20-1 to TRBJ2-7; TRBD1 is a possible D gene (6 bases). CDR1 DFQATT and CDR2 SNEGSKA come from the germline V gene (reference sequence). This CDR3 region has 14 residues. The V gene lost 8 bases and the J gene lost 3 bases, with 20 bases spanning the gap. Here the CDR3 reads CSTTVLGQYYEQYF. The DNA for the CDR3 is TGCAGTACTACAGTATTAGGACAGTACTACGAGCAGTACTTC.

V usage is TRBV20-1 and J usage is TRBJ1-3, with 10 bases matching TRBD1. V was pared by 3 bases and J by 0 bases, with 5 bases of the junction left unmatched. Germline assignment: CDR1 DFQATT and CDR2 SNEGSKA (reference sequence). The CDR3 consists of 16 residues. This CDR3 is CSASRDRGFSGNTIYF. The CDR3 DNA reads as TGCAGTGCTAGCCGGGACAGGGGATTCTCTGGAAACACCATATATTTT.

The chain uses TRBV20-1 and TRBJ2-3; D not certain. The germline V gene has CDR1 DFQATT and CDR2 SNEGSKA (reference sequence). Trimming left V 0 bases short and J 6 bases short, with 7 bases between. This CDR3 comprises 12 residues. The chain's CDR3 is CSARDAGDTQYF. CDR3 DNA sequence: TGCAGTGCTAGAGATGCCGGGGATACGCAGTATTTT.

The rearrangement links TRBV20-1 to TRBJ2-7, with 10 nucleotides matching TRBD2. CDR3 length: 15 amino acids. CDR1 and CDR2 (germline): DFQATT, SNEGSKA (reference sequence). Trimming took 5 bases from V and 3 from J; bases not matched to a gene: 10. CDR3 coding DNA: TGCAGTGCTCCGCCGGGGCCTAGCGGGAGCTACGAGCAGTACTTC. Translated: CSAPPGPSGSYEQYF.

J is TRBJ2-1 and V is TRBV20-1; no reliable D call. Trimming pared 2 bases from V and 7 bases from J, leaving 15 bases between. From germline, CDR1 is DFQATT and CDR2 SNEGSKA (reference sequence). The CDR3 has 14 residues. CDR3 sequence reads: CSARPEGFRNEQFF. The CDR3 coding sequence is TGCAGTGCTAGACCGGAAGGGTTTAGGAATGAGCAGTTCTTC.

The gene calls are TRBV2 and TRBJ2-7, with 11 bases fitting TRBD2. V shed 2 bases and J 6 bases; nucleotides not matched to a gene: 6. The CDR3 is 15 amino acids. CDR1 and CDR2 (germline): SNHLY, FYNNEI. The CDR3 sequence is CASSEWSLAGGEQYF. CDR3 in DNA: TGTGCCAGCAGTGAATGGTCCCTAGCGGGAGGCGAGCAGTACTTC.

In DNA form, the CDR3 reads TGTGCCAGCAGCTTACTCCAGGGGCGGCAGCCCCAGCATTTT. Translating gives CASSLLQGRQPQHF. The chain has TRBV7-2 and TRBJ1-5; D possibly corresponds to TRBD1 (6 bases). The CDR3 covers 14 residues. CDR1 and CDR2 (germline): SGHTA, FQGNSA. V lost 2 bases and J 7 bases, leaving 12 bases between the germline ends.

The rearrangement links TRBV4-1 to TRBJ1-4, with 8 bases fitting TRBD1. The CDR3 contains 15 residues. Germline V CDR1 and CDR2: MGHRA, YSYEKL. Trimming removed 4 bases from V and 10 bases from J; junction bases left unmatched: 11. The CDR3 DNA is TGCGCCAGCAGCCCCTCCGGCAGGGGGCGAGGAAAACTGTTTTTT. Its translation: CASSPSGRGRGKLFF.

The chain has TRBV20-1 and TRBJ2-1, with 8 bases matching TRBD2. Judging by the DNA end, TRBJ2-7 fits better; the J call may be wrong. Germline V gene sequence: CDR1 DFQATT, CDR2 SNEGSKA (reference sequence). This CDR3 contains 18 residues. CDR3 in DNA: TGCAGTGCTAGAGATCTGGTTTTAGCGGGAATGATATACAATGAGCAGTACTTC. It codes for CSARDLVLAGMIYNEQYF.

Turning to this clonotype: Relative to the germline gene, one junction end is altered; a read error may explain this. The chain employs TRBV3-1 and TRBJ2-5; 13 nucleotides match TRBD2. The CDR3 spans 17 residues. Germline CDR1 and CDR2: LGHDT and YNNKEL (reference sequence). The CDR3 loop is CAGSPNLGTSGKETQYF. The CDR3 DNA is TGTGCCGGCAGTCCTAACCTCGGGACTAGCGGGAAAGAGACCCAGTACTTC.